This passage covers 15 T cell receptor beta chains from one sample sequenced in a study of CD8+ T cells in alopecia areata. Specified treatment: oral pan-JAK inhibitor, 5-10 mg twice daily. RNA was extracted and reverse transcribed into cDNA as the sequencing template. TCRdb's copy holds only in-frame clones and misses some; the assay was immunoSEQ multiplex PCR. The table records 200,000 to 250,000 clones, less than 65% of them present only once. Sequences were derived from CD4+ T cells sorted from blood, sampled at week 4, from a patient treated with tofacitinib. These receptors were taken from a human donor with alopecia areata.

This chain links TRBV2 with TRBJ2-3, with TRBD1 matching 9 bases. This CDR3 comprises 14 residues. The trim removed 2 bases at V and 11 bases at J, leaving 8 bases unmatched. Germline lookup yields CDR1 SNHLY and CDR2 FYNNEI. DNA for the CDR3: TGTGCCAGCAGTGAACGGGGACAGGGACTGATGCAGTATTTT. Translating gives CASSERGQGLMQYF.

The chain employs TRBV5-8 and TRBJ2-5; D ambiguous. The CDR3 consists of 12 residues. Germline CDR1 SGHTS, CDR2 YDEGEE. Trimming left V 2 bases short and J 5 bases short, with 7 bases between. CDR3 residues: CASSFLGETQYF. Here the CDR3 DNA reads TGTGCCAGCAGCTTCCTAGGGGAGACCCAGTACTTC.

The chain employs TRBV11-2 and TRBJ2-3; TRBD2 matches at 10 bases. This CDR3 is built from 16 residues. Per germline, CDR1 SGHAT and CDR2 FQNNGV. J was trimmed by 5 bases and V by 1 base; bases with no gene match: 6. The CDR3 spells CASSLVSGGAGDTQYF. The CDR3 DNA sequence: TGTGCCAGCAGCTTAGTGAGCGGGGGGGCAGGAGATACGCAGTATTTT.

Worth noting for this clone: Other nucleotide sequences from this sample produce the same CDR3. The chain uses TRBV7-2 and TRBJ2-1; no clear D. This CDR3 is built from 13 residues. Trimming left V 3 bases short and J 4 bases short, with 7 bases between. Germline lookup yields CDR1 SGHTA and CDR2 FQGNSA. This CDR3 is CASSFARYNEQFF. For the CDR3, the DNA is TGTGCCAGCAGCTTCGCTAGATACAATGAGCAGTTCTTC. Drawing the rest from reference TRBV7-2 and TRBJ2-1, the complete variable domain is GAGVSQSPSNKVTEKGKDVELRCDPISGHTALYWYRQSLGQGLEFLIYFQGNSAPDKSGLPSDRFSAERTGGSVSTLTIQRTQQEDSAVYLCASSFARYNEQFFGPGTRLTVL.

V usage is TRBV7-9 and J usage is TRBJ1-1, with 10 bases matching TRBD1. With 7 bases clipped from V and 5 bases from J, the junction kept 4 bases outside the gene matches. The CDR3 has 13 amino acids. From germline, CDR1 is SEHNR and CDR2 FQNEAQ (reference sequence). This chain's CDR3 is CASTGQGETEAFF. In nucleotides, the CDR3 is TGTGCCAGCACCGGACAGGGGGAAACTGAAGCTTTCTTT.

This chain joins TRBV6-5 and TRBJ2-7, with TRBD1 matching 9 bases. V shed 4 bases, J shed 0 bases, and the junction held 4 bases outside the gene matches. This CDR3 is built from 15 residues. Germline lookup yields CDR1 MNHEY and CDR2 SVGAGI. Written as DNA, the CDR3 is TGTGCCAGCAGTTGGGACAGGGCAACCTCCTACGAGCAGTACTTC. It specifies CASSWDRATSYEQYF.

V usage is TRBV5-1 and J usage is TRBJ2-1; 14 bases align to TRBD2. The CDR3 spans 16 residues. Trimming took 2 bases from V and 8 from J; bases not matched to a gene: 6. Germline CDR1 reads SGHRS; CDR2 reads YFSETQ. CDR3 in DNA: TGCGCCAGCAGCTTAAGGACTAGCGGGGGGAGTGATGAGCAGTTCTTC. It encodes CASSLRTSGGSDEQFF.

This clone was seen once. This chain uses TRBV20-1 with TRBJ2-7; TRBD2 is a possible D gene (6 bases). Trimming removed 6 bases from V and 3 bases from J, with 9 bases in between. The CDR3 is 11 residues long. In germline, CDR1 is DFQATT, CDR2 SNEGSKA (reference sequence). Written as DNA, the CDR3 is TGCAGTGCCCCGACTAGCTACGAGCAGTACTTC. Translating gives CSAPTSYEQYF.

This clone was counted between two and nine times. The chain recombines TRBV5-1 with TRBJ1-6; D unresolved. This CDR3 is 13 amino acids long. Germline V lookup: CDR1 SGHRS, CDR2 YFSETQ. The V end was cut by 5 bases, the J end by 7 bases, with 10 bases between. The CDR3 loop is CASRFDGNSPLHF. The CDR3 coding sequence is TGCGCCAGCAGATTCGACGGGAATTCACCCCTCCACTTT.

This sequence joins TRBV4-1 and TRBJ2-5; D ambiguous. The V end was cut by 3 bases, the J end by 5 bases, with 16 bases between. The CDR3 has 15 residues. The germline V gene has CDR1 MGHRA and CDR2 YSYEKL. CDR3 nucleotide sequence: TGCGCCAGCAGCCAGGTACAGCCCATGGGGGAGACCCAGTACTTC. This sequence encodes CASSQVQPMGETQYF.

On this clone itself: An end of the junction differs from the germline gene, which may be a read error. The rearrangement links TRBV6-1 to TRBJ1-1; D gene uncertain. The CDR3 spans 10 residues. Germline V gives CDR1 MNHNS, CDR2 SASEGT. CDR3 coding DNA: TGTGCCAGCAGTGAATATGGAGGGTCCTTT. As protein: CASSEYGGSF.

This clone was counted between two and nine times. V is TRBV5-6 and J is TRBJ2-3; a weak D match, TRBD2 (5 bases). The germline V gene has CDR1 SGHDT and CDR2 YYEEEE. The CDR3 has 15 amino acids. V was cut by 4 bases and J by 0 bases, with 12 bases left in between. CDR3 DNA: TGTGCCAGCAGCCTGACTGGCGGGAGCACAGATACGCAGTATTTT. Its protein product is CASSLTGGSTDTQYF.

The rearrangement links TRBV15 to TRBJ1-2, with D perhaps TRBD1 (6 bases). CDR1 is LNHNV and CDR2 is YYDKDF in the germline V gene (reference sequence). The length of the CDR3 is 13 residues. The germline V and J ends were trimmed by 9 bases and 8 bases, with 19 bases remaining between them. The CDR3 region has the DNA TGTGCCACTTCGCCCACAGGGAAGGACGGCTACACCTTC. Amino acids: CATSPTGKDGYTF.

The gene calls are TRBV5-1 and TRBJ1-1; 7 bases align to TRBD1. The CDR3 is 17 amino acids. Germline lookup yields CDR1 SGHRS and CDR2 YFSETQ. The V segment lost 0 bases and the J segment 6 bases; nucleotides outside the gene matches: 14. CDR3 sequence reads: CASSLALLTTGLPEAFF. The CDR3 region has the DNA TGCGCCAGCAGCTTGGCCCTCCTAACGACAGGGCTCCCTGAAGCTTTCTTT.

The chain couples TRBV6-5 to TRBJ1-6; D is unclear. V shed 4 bases and J shed 0 bases, with 10 bases lying between them. There are 16 residues in the CDR3. Germline-derived CDR1 and CDR2 are MNHEY and SVGAGI. The DNA of the CDR3 is TGTGCCAGCAGTTTGCTTGCAAGCTCCTATAATTCACCCCTCCACTTT. Protein: CASSLLASSYNSPLHF.